This TCR beta chain was obtained from a study of blood T cell repertoires in COVID-19. Method: immunoSEQ multiplex PCR; TCRdb's copy keeps in-frame clones and lacks some. The table lists 200,000 to 300,000 clones, approximately 89% of them singletons. The germline V gene encodes CDR1 SGHRS and CDR2 YFSETQ. There are 14 residues in the CDR3. Trimming removed 1 base from V and 4 bases from J, with 8 bases in between. Sequenced sample: PBMCs or T cells enriched from blood (not recorded which). The sequence was obtained from a woman aged 35 to 49 with acute COVID-19. The chain couples TRBV5-1 to TRBJ1-4; the D is unclear. CDR3 nucleotides: TGCGCCAGCAGCTTGAACTCCGATAATGAAAAACTGTTTTTT. This sequence encodes CASSLNSDNEKLFF. The full variable domain, its missing parts supplied by reference TRBV5-1 and TRBJ1-4, is KAGVTQTPRYLIKTRGQQVTLSCSPISGHRSVSWYQQTPGQGLQFLFEYFSETQRNKGNFPGRFSGRQFSNSRSEMNVSTLELGDSALYLCASSLNSDNEKLFFGSGTQLSVL.